This T cell receptor beta chain was recovered during a study of shared clonotypes between healthy human individuals. Study-wide findings and caveats: The study found approximately 5% of naive CD4 clonotypes shared across a handful of donors.

V gave up 4 bases and J gave up 7 bases, with 9 bases separating them. CDR3 length equals 12 residues. Germline CDR1 SGDLS, CDR2 YYNGEE. Method: immunoSEQ multiplex PCR; TCRdb's copy keeps in-frame clones and lacks some. The sample includes more than 2 million clones, about 95% of them seen just once. Naivety among CD8 cells was defined by CD45RO negativity and positive CCR7 selection, thereby excluding terminally differentiated effector memory CD45RA+ cells. Comments on this clone: What it binds is unknown. The sample holds other DNA sequences that translate to the same CDR3.

Material: naive CD8+ T cells sorted from blood. The chain joins TRBV9 to TRBJ2-1, with D hard to call. The TCR comes from a man between 18 and 29 years old in good health. The CDR3 nucleotides are TGTGCCAGCAGCCCCGGTGGGAATGAGCAGTTCTTC. It codes for CASSPGGNEQFF.